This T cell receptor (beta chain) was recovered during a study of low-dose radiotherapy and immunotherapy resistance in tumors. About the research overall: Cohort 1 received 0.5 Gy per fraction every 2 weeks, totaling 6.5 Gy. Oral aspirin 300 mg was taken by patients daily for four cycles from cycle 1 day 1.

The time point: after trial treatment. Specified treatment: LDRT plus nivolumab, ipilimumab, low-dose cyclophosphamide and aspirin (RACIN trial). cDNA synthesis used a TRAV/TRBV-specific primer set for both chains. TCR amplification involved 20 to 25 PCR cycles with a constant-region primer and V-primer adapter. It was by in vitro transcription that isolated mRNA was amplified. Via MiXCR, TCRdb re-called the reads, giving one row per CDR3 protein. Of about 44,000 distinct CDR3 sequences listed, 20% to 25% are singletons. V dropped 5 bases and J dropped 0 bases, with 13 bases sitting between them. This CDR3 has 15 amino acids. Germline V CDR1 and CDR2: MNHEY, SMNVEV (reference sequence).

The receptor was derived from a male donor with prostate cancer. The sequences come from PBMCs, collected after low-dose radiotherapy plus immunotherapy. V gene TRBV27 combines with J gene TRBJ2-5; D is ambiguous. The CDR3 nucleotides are TGTGCCAGCAGTCCCTTCTTGGTCTACCAAGAGACCCAGTACTTC. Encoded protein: CASSPFLVYQETQYF.